This paragraph reports one T cell receptor beta chain. The sample originates from a study of sequential checkpoint blockade in melanoma. This table comes from immunoSEQ multiplex PCR, and its TCRdb copy is limited to in-frame clones, with some not included. The table records under 4,000 clones, roughly 50% of them present only once. Noted treatment: randomized to nivolumab then ipilimumab (arm A) or the reverse (arm B). From thawed PBMCs, live CD3+CD8+ cells negative for CD19 and CD56 were sorted. In germline, CDR1 is SGDLS, CDR2 YYNGEE. The germline V and J ends were trimmed by 4 bases and 4 bases, with 13 bases remaining between them. The CDR3 is made up of 14 amino acids.

This TCR was recovered from a human patient with melanoma. Some clones in this sample may be carry-over from other donors' samples. The chain has TRBV9 and TRBJ2-3; TRBD2 is a possible D gene (5 bases). Sequences were derived from CD8+ T cells sorted from blood (inferred from file names), sampled from a patient given nivolumab and ipilimumab in sequence. CDR3 in DNA: TGTGCCAGCAGCTTCTCGGGAAAGTCAGATACGCAGTATTTT. Amino acids: CASSFSGKSDTQYF.